A single sample gave rise to the 26 T cell receptor beta chains below, sequenced in a study of control samples from healthy donors and cancer patients. Libraries were prepared by immunoSEQ multiplex PCR; TCRdb keeps only in-frame clonotypes and omits some of them. Here the sample spans under 70,000 clones, about nine tenths being singletons. Sample: PBMCs. Source of these receptors: a man aged 55 to 70 with head and neck cancer.

V usage is TRBV28 and J usage is TRBJ1-4, with a weak D call TRBD1 (6 bases). The V gene's germline CDR1 is MDHEN and CDR2 SYDVKM. V was pared by 5 bases and J by 5 bases, with 12 bases between. The CDR3 runs 14 residues. CDR3 in DNA: TGTGCCAGCAGTCCCGGCGGGGGCAATGAAAAACTGTTTTTT. It translates to CASSPGGGNEKLFF.

CDR3 loop: CASSFYFRNSYEQYF. The CDR3 nucleotides are TGTGCCAGCAGTTTTTACTTTAGGAACAGCTACGAGCAGTACTTC. V gene TRBV28 combines with J gene TRBJ2-7; D gene unclear. In germline, CDR1 is MDHEN, CDR2 SYDVKM. The CDR3 runs to 15 residues. Trimming left V 3 bases short and J 3 bases short, with 15 bases between.

This clone was counted a single time. The chain couples TRBV6-5 to TRBJ2-2; D perhaps matches TRBD2 (6 bases). The CDR3 totals 15 residues. The germline V and J ends were trimmed by 9 bases and 3 bases, with 17 bases remaining between them. CDR1 is MNHEY, CDR2 SVGAGI, per germline. This chain's CDR3 is CASDSSGRHTGELFF. In nucleotides, the CDR3 is TGTGCCAGTGACTCGTCGGGGAGGCACACCGGGGAGCTGTTTTTT.

The rearrangement links TRBV7-8 to TRBJ1-5, with D hard to call. Trimming removed 2 bases at V and 4 bases at J, with 12 bases between. CDR3 size: 15 residues. The germline V gene has CDR1 SGHVS and CDR2 FQNEAQ. CDR3 bases: TGTGCCAGCAGCTTACGCCCGGGTGCAAATCAGCCCCAGCATTTT. It yields the protein CASSLRPGANQPQHF.

The chain couples TRBV2 to TRBJ1-2, with 7 nucleotides matching TRBD1. Germline loops: CDR1 SNHLY, CDR2 FYNNEI. Trimming cost V 2 bases and J 5 bases; bases outside gene matches: 20. There are 19 residues in the CDR3. The CDR3 sequence: CASSEPERGGALLGYGYTF. CDR3 bases: TGTGCCAGCAGTGAACCGGAAAGAGGGGGCGCGTTACTCGGATATGGCTACACCTTC.

This chain links TRBV7-3 with TRBJ2-5, with D unresolved. Trimming left V 1 base short and J 3 bases short, with 6 bases between. The CDR3 runs to 13 residues. CDR1 SGHTA and CDR2 FQGTGA come from the germline V gene. The CDR3 nucleotides read TGTGCCAGCAGCTTAAGGGGAAAAGAGACCCAGTACTTC. It codes for CASSLRGKETQYF.

This clone was seen only once. This chain joins TRBV18 and TRBJ2-7, with 10 bases lining up with TRBD2. The ends lost 0 bases at V and 3 bases at J; junction bases unmatched: 5. The germline V gene has CDR1 KGHSH and CDR2 LQKENI. This CDR3 is 16 amino acids long. This CDR3 is CASSPPSSGGFYEQYF. The CDR3 bases are TGTGCCAGCTCACCACCGTCTAGCGGGGGCTTCTACGAGCAGTACTTC.

This chain connects TRBV7-3 to TRBJ2-1; D is unclear. Germline assignment: CDR1 SGHTA and CDR2 FQGTGA. This CDR3 contains 16 residues. Trimming took 3 bases from V and 6 from J, leaving 18 bases between them. The CDR3 spells CASSFQARAPVNEQFF. The CDR3, as DNA: TGTGCCAGCAGCTTTCAAGCCCGAGCCCCTGTCAATGAGCAGTTCTTC. Based on the CDR3 plus reference TRBV7-3 and TRBJ2-1, the full variable domain is GAGVSQTPSNKVTEKGKYVELRCDPISGHTALYWYRQSLGQGPEFLIYFQGTGAADDSGLPNDRFFAVRPEGSVSTLKIQRTERGDSAVYLCASSFQARAPVNEQFFGPGTRLTVL.

The rearrangement links TRBV19 to TRBJ1-5, with D maybe TRBD1 (6 bases). CDR3 length: 13 residues. Germline lookup yields CDR1 LNHDA and CDR2 SQIVND (reference sequence). The V end was cut by 8 bases, the J end by 6 bases, with 14 bases between. The CDR3 DNA follows: TGTGCCAGTGGACAGACGGTTGGTCAGCCCCAGCATTTT. Residues: CASGQTVGQPQHF.

The chain recombines TRBV28 with TRBJ1-4, with D possibly TRBD1 on 5 matching bases. The CDR3 totals 13 residues. V lost 4 bases to trimming and J lost 8 bases, with 11 bases between them. Germline V lookup: CDR1 MDHEN, CDR2 SYDVKM. CDR3 in DNA: TGTGCCAGCAGTTCAGGGTTAGTAGAAAAACTGTTTTTT. Its translation: CASSSGLVEKLFF.

The rearrangement links TRBV12-3 or TRBV12-4 to TRBJ1-2; D remains unclear. The V and J ends lost 2 bases and 4 bases respectively, with 8 bases between them. CDR3 length: 13 residues. DNA for the CDR3: TGTGCCAGCAGTTTATCCGGGAGCTATGGCTACACCTTC. Its protein product is CASSLSGSYGYTF.

This chain links TRBV11-2 with TRBJ2-7, with a weak D call TRBD2 (5 bases). Trimming shortened V by 0 bases and J by 3 bases, and 12 bases separated the two germline ends. Germline loops: CDR1 SGHAT, CDR2 FQNNGV. This CDR3 is built from 15 residues. The CDR3 coding sequence is TGTGCCAGCAGCTTAGAGGAGTTCGAGGGCTACGAGCAGTACTTC. It translates to CASSLEEFEGYEQYF.

J is TRBJ1-5 and V is TRBV29-1; TRBD1 matches at 7 bases. Trimming removed 6 bases from V and 4 bases from J; junction bases left unmatched: 6. The CDR3 length is 13 residues. The germline CDR1 and CDR2 sequences are SQVTM and ANQGSEA. The CDR3 sequence is CSVRSGGNQPQHF. CDR3 nucleotides: TGCAGCGTCAGGTCAGGGGGAAATCAGCCCCAGCATTTT.

The V gene is TRBV5-1, the J gene TRBJ2-7, with 8 bases aligning to TRBD2. CDR1 and CDR2 (germline): SGHRS, YFSETQ. J gave up 6 bases and V 2 bases, and 13 bases lay outside the gene matches. The CDR3 loop spans 16 amino acids. CDR3 nucleotides: TGCGCCAGCAGCTTCCTAAAAGCGGGAGTCTCGGGCGAGCAGTACTTC. This encodes CASSFLKAGVSGEQYF.

V is TRBV4-2 and J is TRBJ2-1; the D is unclear. The CDR3 covers 18 residues. Germline V lookup: CDR1 LGHNA, CDR2 YNFKEQ. V was shortened by 1 base and J by 0 bases, with 16 bases between the two germline ends. CDR3 in amino acids: CASSQVVAGPYSYNEQFF. The CDR3 DNA reads TGTGCCAGCAGCCAAGTGGTCGCAGGCCCCTACTCCTACAATGAGCAGTTCTTC.

This chain uses TRBV12-3 or TRBV12-4 with TRBJ1-1; D may be TRBD1 (5 bases). The CDR3 extends over 13 amino acids. Trimming stripped 4 bases from V and 8 bases from J, with 14 bases between. The CDR3 DNA follows: TGTGCCAGCAGTTCCCGCGGCAGGGTGGAAGCTTTCTTT. This codes for CASSSRGRVEAFF.

The J gene is TRBJ1-5, the V gene TRBV28; no clear D gene. V was clipped by 6 bases and J by 4 bases, with 13 bases between them. The CDR3 length is 14 residues. CDR1 MDHEN and CDR2 SYDVKM come from the germline V gene. CDR3 amino acids: CASSRVGVNQPQHF. CDR3 nucleotides: TGTGCCAGCAGCCGGGTCGGGGTGAATCAGCCCCAGCATTTT. The variable domain in full, with the rest retrieved from reference TRBV28 and TRBJ1-5, is DVKVTQSSRYLVKRTGEKVFLECVQDMDHENMFWYRQDPGLGLRLIYFSYDVKMKEKGDIPEGYSVSREKKERFSLILESASTNQTSMYLCASSRVGVNQPQHFGDGTRLSIL.

The CDR3 region has the DNA TGTGCCAGTAGTCCTACACAGGGGATAGAGTACGAGCAGTACTTC. This encodes CASSPTQGIEYEQYF. The rearrangement joins TRBV19 to TRBJ2-7; 7 bases are a match to TRBD1. The CDR3 extends over 15 amino acids. Germline assignment: CDR1 LNHDA and CDR2 SQIVND (reference sequence). V lost 5 bases, J lost 4 bases, and 11 bases stayed unmatched.

The chain is built from TRBV7-9 and TRBJ2-7, with 9 bases aligning to TRBD2. This CDR3 comprises 15 residues. Per the germline V gene, CDR1 is SEHNR and CDR2 is FQNEAQ (reference sequence). Unmatched junction bases numbered 5, after V lost 5 bases and J lost 0 bases. CDR3: CASSPRTSDSYEQYF. The CDR3 coding sequence is TGTGCCAGCAGCCCAAGGACTAGCGACTCCTACGAGCAGTACTTC. Using reference TRBV7-9 and TRBJ2-7 for the parts outside the CDR3, the full variable domain is DTGVSQNPRHKITKRGQNVTFRCDPISEHNRLYWYRQTLGQGPEFLTYFQNEAQLEKSRLLSDRFSAERPKGSFSTLEIQRTEQGDSAMYLCASSPRTSDSYEQYFGPGTRLTVT.

V and J are TRBV13 and TRBJ2-7; 14 bases are a match to TRBD2. V was pared by 1 base and J by 3 bases, with 2 bases of the junction left unmatched. Germline V gene data show CDR1 as PRHDT and CDR2 as FYEKMQ (reference sequence). This CDR3 region has 16 residues. CDR3 region: CASSLEGTSGSYEQYF. The DNA of the CDR3 is TGTGCCAGCAGCTTAGAAGGGACTAGCGGGAGCTACGAGCAGTACTTC.

The J gene is TRBJ1-5, the V gene TRBV6-6; no definite D call. CDR3 size: 15 residues. The germline V and J ends were trimmed by 5 bases and 3 bases, with 14 bases remaining between them. CDR1 MNHNY and CDR2 SVGAGI come from the germline V gene (reference sequence). Here the CDR3 DNA reads TGTGCCAGCAGTCCGACCGGGGAGCACAATCAGCCCCAGCATTTT. This codes for CASSPTGEHNQPQHF.

The CDR3 DNA reads TGTGCCAGCACCTTAGGGGGGCAGCCCTCCTACAATGAGCAGTTCTTC. It codes for CASTLGGQPSYNEQFF. The rearrangement joins TRBV28 to TRBJ2-1; D tentatively reads TRBD1 or TRBD2 (6 bases each). CDR1 is MDHEN and CDR2 is SYDVKM in the germline V gene. Trimming stripped 7 bases from V and 0 bases from J, with 16 bases between. This CDR3 has 16 residues.

The gene calls are TRBV15 and TRBJ2-2; 7 positions agree with TRBD2. The CDR3 has 17 residues. Germline-derived CDR1 and CDR2 are LNHNV and YYDKDF (reference sequence). Unmatched junction bases numbered 12, after V lost 0 bases and J lost 8 bases. For the CDR3, the DNA is TGTGCCACCAGCAGAGAACGACCGGGACTACAATGGGGGGAGCTGTTTTTT. Its translation is CATSRERPGLQWGELFF.

This clone was observed a few times. The chain joins TRBV7-9 to TRBJ2-5; the match to TRBD1 covers 11 bases. The CDR3 extends over 16 amino acids. The germline V gene encodes CDR1 SEHNR and CDR2 FQNEAQ (reference sequence). V trimming: 2 bases; J trimming: 5 bases; junction bases outside the gene matches: 7. The CDR3 reads CASSLLGRTGGETQYF. The CDR3 DNA reads TGTGCCAGCAGCTTACTGGGGAGGACAGGGGGCGAGACCCAGTACTTC.

The chain recombines TRBV7-2 with TRBJ2-3; the D call may be TRBD1 or TRBD2 (5 bases each). CDR3 length: 14 amino acids. Looked up from germline, CDR1 is SGHTA and CDR2 is FQGNSA. The ends were cut back, 2 bases at V and 8 bases at J, with 14 bases in the middle. The CDR3 DNA reads TGTGCCAGCAGCTTATACGGGGCGTGGGTTACGCAGTATTTT. Its translation is CASSLYGAWVTQYF.

The rearrangement links TRBV2 to TRBJ2-5, with D uncertain. Trimming left V 1 base short and J 3 bases short, with 3 bases between. Looked up from germline, CDR1 is SNHLY and CDR2 is FYNNEI. This CDR3 contains 12 residues. The DNA for the CDR3 is TGTGCCAGCAGTGAAGTTGAAGAGACCCAGTACTTC. It specifies CASSEVEETQYF.